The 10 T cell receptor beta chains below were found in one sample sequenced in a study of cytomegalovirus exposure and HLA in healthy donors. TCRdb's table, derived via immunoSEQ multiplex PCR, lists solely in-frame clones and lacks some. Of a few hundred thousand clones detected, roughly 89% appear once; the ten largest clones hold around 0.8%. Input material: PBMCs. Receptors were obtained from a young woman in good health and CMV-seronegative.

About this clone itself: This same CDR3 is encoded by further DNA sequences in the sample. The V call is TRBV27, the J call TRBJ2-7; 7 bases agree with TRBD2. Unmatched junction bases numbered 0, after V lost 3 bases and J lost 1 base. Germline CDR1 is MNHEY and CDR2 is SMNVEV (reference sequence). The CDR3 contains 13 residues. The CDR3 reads CASSLGGSYEQYF. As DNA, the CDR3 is TGTGCCAGCAGTTTGGGGGGGTCCTACGAGCAGTACTTC.

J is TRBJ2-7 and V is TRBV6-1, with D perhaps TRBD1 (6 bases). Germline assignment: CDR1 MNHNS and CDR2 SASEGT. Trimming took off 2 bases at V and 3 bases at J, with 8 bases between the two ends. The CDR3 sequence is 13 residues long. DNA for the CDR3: TGTGCCAGCAGTGAACAACAGGGCTACGAGCAGTACTTC. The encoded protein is CASSEQQGYEQYF.

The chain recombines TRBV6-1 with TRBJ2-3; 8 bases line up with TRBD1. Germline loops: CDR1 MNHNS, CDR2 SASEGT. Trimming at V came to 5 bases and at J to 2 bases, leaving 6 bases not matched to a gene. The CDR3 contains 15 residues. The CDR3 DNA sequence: TGTGCCAGCAGTCCTCGGGACAGGAACACAGATACGCAGTATTTT. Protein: CASSPRDRNTDTQYF.

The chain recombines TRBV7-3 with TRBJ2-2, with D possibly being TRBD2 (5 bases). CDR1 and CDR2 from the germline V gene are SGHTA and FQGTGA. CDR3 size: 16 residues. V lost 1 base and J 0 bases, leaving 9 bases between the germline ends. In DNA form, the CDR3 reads TGTGCCAGCAGCTTAAGCACAGCGGCGAACACCGGGGAGCTGTTTTTT. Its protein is CASSLSTAANTGELFF.

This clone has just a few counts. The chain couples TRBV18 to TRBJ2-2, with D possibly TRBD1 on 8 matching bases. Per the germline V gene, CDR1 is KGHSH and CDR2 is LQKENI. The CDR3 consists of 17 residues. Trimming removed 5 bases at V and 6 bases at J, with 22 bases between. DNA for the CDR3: TGTGCCAGCTCAATCGCCGGGGGGACAGGAATCGCCGGGGAGCTGTTTTTT. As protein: CASSIAGGTGIAGELFF.

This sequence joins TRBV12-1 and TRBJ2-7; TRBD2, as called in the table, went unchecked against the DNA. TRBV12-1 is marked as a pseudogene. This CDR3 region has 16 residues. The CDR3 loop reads CASSTGGGVGPYEQYF. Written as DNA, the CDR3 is TGTGCCAGCAGCACCGGCGGGGGCGTTGGTCCCTACGAGCAGTACTTC.

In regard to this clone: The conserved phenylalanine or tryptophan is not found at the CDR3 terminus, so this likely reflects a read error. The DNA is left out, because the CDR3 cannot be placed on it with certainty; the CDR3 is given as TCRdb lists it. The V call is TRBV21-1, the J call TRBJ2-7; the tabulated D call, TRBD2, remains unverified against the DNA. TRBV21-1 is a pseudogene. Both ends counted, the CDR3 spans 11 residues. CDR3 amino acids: CASSPGLADRL.

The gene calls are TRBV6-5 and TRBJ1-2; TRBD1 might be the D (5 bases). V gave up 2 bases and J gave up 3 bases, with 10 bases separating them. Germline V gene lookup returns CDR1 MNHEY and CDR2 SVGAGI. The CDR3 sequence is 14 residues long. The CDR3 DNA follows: TGTGCCAGCAGTTACACAGGTCCGGACTATGGCTACACCTTC. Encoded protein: CASSYTGPDYGYTF.

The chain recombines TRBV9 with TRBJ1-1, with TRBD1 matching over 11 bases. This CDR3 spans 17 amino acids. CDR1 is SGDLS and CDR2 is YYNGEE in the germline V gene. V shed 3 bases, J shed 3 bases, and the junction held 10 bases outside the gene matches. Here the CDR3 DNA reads TGTGCCAGCAGCGCGGAGAGGACAGGGGGCTGGGACACTGAAGCTTTCTTT. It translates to CASSAERTGGWDTEAFF.

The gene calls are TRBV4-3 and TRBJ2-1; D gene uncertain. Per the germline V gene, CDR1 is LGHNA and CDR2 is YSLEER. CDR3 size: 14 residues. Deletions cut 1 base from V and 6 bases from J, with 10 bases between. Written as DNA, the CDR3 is TGCGCCAGCAGCCAAGGTGTTGCGATCAATGAGCAGTTCTTC. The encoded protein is CASSQGVAINEQFF.